The 25 T cell receptor beta chains presented below share a single source sample, sequenced in a study of radiotherapy plus CTLA-4 blockade in lung cancer. This table comes from immunoSEQ multiplex PCR, and its TCRdb copy is limited to in-frame clones, with some not included. The sample lists about 68,000 clones; roughly 85% were seen once. The sequences come from peripheral blood, collected from a patient treated with radiotherapy plus ipilimumab. The receptor source for this set is a human donor with non-small cell lung cancer who had a complete response to radiotherapy plus ipilimumab.

The V call is TRBV6-1, the J call TRBJ2-7; D unclear. The CDR3 has 13 amino acids. Germline values: CDR1 MNHNS, CDR2 SASEGT. Trimming left V 4 bases short and J 5 bases short, with 12 bases between. CDR3 loop: CASSVNRGNEQYF. In nucleotides, the CDR3 is TGTGCCAGCAGTGTCAATCGTGGGAACGAGCAGTACTTC.

A word on this clone: The junction shows a germline mismatch at one end, possibly a read error. The chain is built from TRBV5-1 and TRBJ2-2; 9 bases are a match to TRBD2. Per the germline V gene, CDR1 is SGHRS and CDR2 is YFSETQ. The CDR3 covers 17 residues. The CDR3 region has the DNA TGCGCCAGCAGCTCTGCTAGCGGGACCGCGAACACCAGGGAGCTGTTTTTT. It encodes CASSSASGTANTRELFF.

The chain links TRBV6-1 to TRBJ2-5, with D unclear. The V and J ends lost 5 bases and 0 bases respectively, with 13 bases between them. Germline V gene data show CDR1 as MNHNS and CDR2 as SASEGT. This CDR3 is built from 15 residues. CDR3 in DNA: TGTGCCAGCAGTCATGGGCACACTTACCAAGAGACCCAGTACTTC. The encoded protein is CASSHGHTYQETQYF.

The chain is built from TRBV21-1 and TRBJ1-3. TRBV21-1 is assigned pseudogene status. The CDR3 totals 17 residues. CDR3 region: CASRTPLATTPRNTIYF. The CDR3 DNA reads as TGTGCCAGCAGAACACCTCTAGCTACAACACCACGAAACACCATATATTTT.

The chain employs TRBV19 and TRBJ2-1; 13 nucleotides agree with TRBD2. This CDR3 comprises 15 residues. V shed 8 bases, J shed 4 bases, and the junction held 5 bases outside the gene matches. Germline lookup yields CDR1 LNHDA and CDR2 SQIVND (reference sequence). As DNA, the CDR3 is TGTGCCAGTCGACTAGCGGGAGGAGGTTACAATGAGCAGTTCTTC. Translated: CASRLAGGGYNEQFF.

Note on this clone: At one end the junction does not follow the germline gene, possibly because of a read error. The chain is built from TRBV5-1 and TRBJ2-7; no clear D. Germline V gene sequence: CDR1 SGHRS, CDR2 YFSETQ. The CDR3 has 13 residues. This CDR3 is CASSLEGRRATHF. The CDR3 DNA reads TGCGCCAGCAGCTTGGAAGGCAGGCGAGCGACCCACTTC.

The chain combines TRBV7-2 with TRBJ2-1; D perhaps matches TRBD2 (5 bases). The CDR3 covers 15 residues. CDR1 is SGHTA, CDR2 FQGNSA, per germline. Trimming took 7 bases from V and 7 from J, leaving 20 bases between them. CDR3 DNA sequence: TGTGCCAGCACCCCAGATACGGGGAGAAAGAATGAGCAGTTCTTC. Residues: CASTPDTGRKNEQFF.

The CDR3 DNA is TGCGCCAGCAGCTTGGAGGGGGGACAGTTGCCCTTGCCATTACAGTTCTTC. Protein sequence: CASSLEGGQLPLPLQFF. The rearrangement uses TRBV5-1 and TRBJ2-1; D might be TRBD1 (7 bases). CDR1 is SGHRS, CDR2 YFSETQ, per germline. The CDR3 is 17 residues long. V shed 0 bases and J shed 13 bases, with 26 bases lying between them.

The J gene is TRBJ1-1, the V gene TRBV7-2, with 7 bases matching TRBD1. With 5 bases clipped from V and 6 bases from J, the junction kept 9 bases outside the gene matches. CDR1 is SGHTA, CDR2 FQGNSA, per germline. This CDR3 has 14 amino acids. The CDR3 DNA is TGTGCCAGCAGCCGGGACAGATCAAGTCCTGAAGCTTTCTTT. Translating it yields CASSRDRSSPEAFF.

This clone was counted between two and nine times. The chain is built from TRBV10-3 and TRBJ1-2; 9 positions match TRBD1. The germline gives CDR1 ENHRY, CDR2 SYGVKD. The V segment lost 5 bases and the J segment 6 bases; nucleotides outside the gene matches: 10. The CDR3 runs 15 residues. CDR3 DNA sequence: TGTGCCATCAGTTCCGGGACAGGGAACTACAATGGCTACACCTTC. Translated: CAISSGTGNYNGYTF.

This chain connects TRBV21-1 to TRBJ2-7; whether TRBD2, the table's D call, matches the DNA was not checked. TRBV21-1 is recorded as a pseudogene. This CDR3 region has 17 residues. As DNA, the CDR3 is TGTGCCAGCAGCCCCACTCCGACTAGCGGGGACTCCTACGAGCAGTACGTC. Translation gives CASSPTPTSGDSYEQYV.

The J gene is TRBJ2-7, the V gene TRBV7-2, with D uncertain. The length of the CDR3 is 12 residues. V was shortened by 4 bases and J by 3 bases, with 7 bases between the two germline ends. Germline V gene data show CDR1 as SGHTA and CDR2 as FQGNSA. CDR3 amino acids: CASSSNGYEQYF. The CDR3 nucleotides read TGTGCCAGCAGCTCTAACGGCTACGAGCAGTACTTC.

V is TRBV13 and J is TRBJ1-2; possible D gene TRBD1, 5 bases. The ends were cut back, 2 bases at V and 4 bases at J, with 11 bases in the middle. Germline V gene data show CDR1 as PRHDT and CDR2 as FYEKMQ (reference sequence). The CDR3 length is 14 residues. CDR3 nucleotide sequence: TGTGCCAGCAGCTTAAGACAGACACTCTATGGCTACACCTTC. Translating it yields CASSLRQTLYGYTF.

This clone was recorded a few times. V gene TRBV5-1 combines with J gene TRBJ2-1; TRBD2 agrees at 8 bases. In germline, CDR1 is SGHRS, CDR2 YFSETQ. The CDR3 sequence is 16 residues long. Losses at the gene ends were 0 bases for V and 5 bases for J; bases not matched to a gene: 7. The CDR3 spells CASSLAGLGLHNEQFF. CDR3 DNA: TGCGCCAGCAGCTTGGCGGGACTAGGGTTGCACAATGAGCAGTTCTTC.

This clone was detected a few times. In nucleotides, the CDR3 is TGCGCCAGCAGCCAAGGTTTGGCATCCACTAATGAAAAACTGTTTTTT. It is translated as CASSQGLASTNEKLFF. This chain links TRBV4-1 with TRBJ1-4; the D is unclear. In germline, CDR1 is MGHRA, CDR2 YSYEKL. V lost 1 base and J 2 bases, leaving 11 bases between the germline ends. This CDR3 contains 16 residues.

This clone was seen a single time. This CDR3 reads CASKAGDRNQPQHF. The CDR3 DNA sequence: TGTGCCAGCAAGGCCGGTGACAGAAATCAGCCCCAGCATTTT. This chain uses TRBV28 with TRBJ1-5; maybe TRBD1 (5 bases). With 7 bases removed from V and 4 bases from J, the gap between germline ends came to 14 bases. This CDR3 contains 14 residues. Germline V lookup: CDR1 MDHEN, CDR2 SYDVKM.

This clone is deemed medium-sized (0.01 to 0.1%). The chain links TRBV10-1 to TRBJ2-1; 8 bases are shared with TRBD2. The CDR3 is 14 amino acids. Germline V gene lookup returns CDR1 WNHNN and CDR2 SYGVQD (reference sequence). V lost 4 bases to trimming and J lost 4 bases; unmatched junction nucleotides: 3. CDR3 in amino acids: CASSGSGVYNEQFF. DNA for the CDR3: TGCGCCAGCAGTGGTAGCGGGGTTTACAATGAGCAGTTCTTC.

This clone was picked up a small number of times. The chain couples TRBV10-3 to TRBJ2-2, with TRBD2 matching over 8 bases. The germline CDR1 and CDR2 sequences are ENHRY and SYGVKD. V lost 3 bases, J lost 7 bases, and 7 bases stayed unmatched. This CDR3 contains 15 residues. CDR3 sequence (DNA): TGTGCCATCAGTGATACGGGACTAGTAGGCGGGGAGCTGTTTTTT. Residues: CAISDTGLVGGELFF.

This rearrangement joins TRBV6-5 to TRBJ1-1; D not resolved. V was cut by 5 bases and J by 8 bases, with 15 bases left in between. Germline loops: CDR1 MNHEY, CDR2 SVGAGI. The CDR3 totals 13 residues. In nucleotides, the CDR3 is TGTGCCAGCAGTAAGCGGCAGAATACCGAAGCTTTCTTT. Protein sequence: CASSKRQNTEAFF.

This chain uses TRBV11-3 with TRBJ2-4; the match to TRBD2 covers 11 bases. Trimming took 4 bases from V and 0 from J; bases not matched to a gene: 5. The CDR3 loop spans 17 amino acids. The germline CDR1 and CDR2 sequences are SGHNT and YENEEA. Here the CDR3 reads CASSSLGLAGAKNIQYF. CDR3 nucleotide sequence: TGTGCCAGCAGCTCCCTAGGACTAGCGGGAGCCAAAAACATTCAGTACTTC.

The V and J genes are TRBV19 and TRBJ2-1, with 10 bases identical to TRBD2. Germline lookup yields CDR1 LNHDA and CDR2 SQIVND (reference sequence). This CDR3 has 16 residues. The ends lost 4 bases at V and 6 bases at J; junction bases unmatched: 9. CDR3 sequence reads: CASSRGASGRVNEQFF. CDR3 sequence (DNA): TGTGCCAGTAGTAGAGGGGCTAGCGGGAGAGTCAATGAGCAGTTCTTC.

This sequence joins TRBV7-2 and TRBJ2-1; D is perhaps TRBD2 (7 bases). The ends were cut back, 7 bases at V and 0 bases at J, with 16 bases in the middle. The germline gives CDR1 SGHTA, CDR2 FQGNSA. The CDR3 contains 16 residues. The CDR3 reads CASTSGRGSSYNEQFF. The CDR3 DNA is TGTGCCAGCACCTCGGGGAGGGGGAGCTCCTACAATGAGCAGTTCTTC.

V is TRBV6-6 and J is TRBJ1-2; D is undetermined. The V gene lost 5 bases and the J gene lost 5 bases, with 15 bases spanning the gap. Germline assignment: CDR1 MNHNY and CDR2 SVGAGI (reference sequence). This CDR3 region has 14 residues. CDR3: CASSPAGRVYGYTF. The CDR3 region has the DNA TGTGCCAGCAGTCCGGCCGGAAGGGTTTATGGCTACACCTTC.

In DNA, the CDR3 is TGTGCCAGCAGCCCACACATAGGGGGGGTCGGGGAAAAACTGTTTTTT. Translation gives CASSPHIGGVGEKLFF. This rearrangement joins TRBV9 to TRBJ1-4; D may be TRBD1 (6 bases). Germline CDR1 is SGDLS and CDR2 is YYNGEE. V dropped 4 bases and J dropped 8 bases, with 21 bases sitting between them. The CDR3 sequence is 16 residues long.

The chain couples TRBV2 to TRBJ1-3; D possibly corresponds to TRBD1 (5 bases). Trimming shortened V by 3 bases and J by 0 bases, and 9 bases separated the two germline ends. The CDR3 spans 15 residues. Germline values: CDR1 SNHLY, CDR2 FYNNEI. CDR3 DNA sequence: TGTGCCAGCAGTGATCAGGGAAGCTCTGGAAACACCATATATTTT. Its protein is CASSDQGSSGNTIYF.